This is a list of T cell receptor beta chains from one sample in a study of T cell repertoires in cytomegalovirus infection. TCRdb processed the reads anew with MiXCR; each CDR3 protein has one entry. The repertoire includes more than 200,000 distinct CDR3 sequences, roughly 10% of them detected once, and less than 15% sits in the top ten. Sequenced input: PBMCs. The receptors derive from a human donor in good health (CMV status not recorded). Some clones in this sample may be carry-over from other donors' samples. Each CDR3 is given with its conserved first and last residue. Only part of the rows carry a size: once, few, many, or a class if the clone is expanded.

CASSLGQGLNNEQFF TRBV7-9 few TRBJ2-1
CASSSTGTDFYGYTF TRBV28 few TRBJ1-2
CASSRFTGDKNIQYF TRBV6-6 many TRBJ2-4
CSPRSGNEQFF TRBV29-1 NA TRBJ2-1
CASRGQDNSPLHF TRBV5-1 once TRBJ1-6
CASSLGTDPNTIYF TRBV5-1 NA TRBJ1-3
CATSDFPHNEQFF TRBV24-1 many TRBJ2-1
CASMAGGAMETQYF TRBV7-6 NA TRBJ2-5
CASSSWRRGVENTEAFF TRBV11-2 many TRBJ1-1
CASSPRSAGNTIYF TRBV28 many TRBJ1-3
CASRPAVTSGNTIYF TRBV6-1 many TRBJ1-3
CASSSRRTSGMRTDTQYF TRBV11-2 NA TRBJ2-3
CASGLVWDREFRTIYF TRBV12-5 many TRBJ1-3
CASTVTGLTNTEAFF TRBV7-9 many TRBJ1-1
CASSHGPGYTF TRBV7-2 many TRBJ1-2
CASSLAGTGGYEQYF TRBV7-6 many TRBJ2-7
CASSSEGGLFYNEQFF TRBV5-6 few TRBJ2-1
CASSAWRAVNEQFF TRBV7-9 few TRBJ2-1